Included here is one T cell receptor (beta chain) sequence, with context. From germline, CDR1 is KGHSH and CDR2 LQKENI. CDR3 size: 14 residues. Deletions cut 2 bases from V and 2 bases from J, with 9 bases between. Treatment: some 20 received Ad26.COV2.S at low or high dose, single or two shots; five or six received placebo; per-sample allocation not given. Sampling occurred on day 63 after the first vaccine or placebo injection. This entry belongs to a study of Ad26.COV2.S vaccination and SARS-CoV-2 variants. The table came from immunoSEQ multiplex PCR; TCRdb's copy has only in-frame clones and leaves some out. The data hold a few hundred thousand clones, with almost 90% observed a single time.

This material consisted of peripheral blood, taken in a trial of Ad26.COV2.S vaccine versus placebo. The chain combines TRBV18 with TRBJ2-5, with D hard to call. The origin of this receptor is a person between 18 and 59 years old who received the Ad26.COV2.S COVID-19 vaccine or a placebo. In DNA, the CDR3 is TGTGCCAGCTCACCAATGAGTGGGCAAGAGACCCAGTACTTC. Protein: CASSPMSGQETQYF.